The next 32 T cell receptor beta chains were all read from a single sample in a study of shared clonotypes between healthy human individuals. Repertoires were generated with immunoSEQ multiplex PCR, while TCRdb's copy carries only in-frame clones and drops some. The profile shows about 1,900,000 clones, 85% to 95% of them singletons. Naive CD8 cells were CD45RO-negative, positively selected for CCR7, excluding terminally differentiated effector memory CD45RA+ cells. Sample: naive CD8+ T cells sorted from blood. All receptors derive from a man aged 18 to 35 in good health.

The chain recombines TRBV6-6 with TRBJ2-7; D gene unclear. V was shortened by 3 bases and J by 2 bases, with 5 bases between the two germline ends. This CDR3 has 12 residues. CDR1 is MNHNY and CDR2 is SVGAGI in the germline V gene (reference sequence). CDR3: CASSYHPYEQYF. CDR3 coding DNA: TGTGCCAGCAGTTATCACCCCTACGAGCAGTACTTC.

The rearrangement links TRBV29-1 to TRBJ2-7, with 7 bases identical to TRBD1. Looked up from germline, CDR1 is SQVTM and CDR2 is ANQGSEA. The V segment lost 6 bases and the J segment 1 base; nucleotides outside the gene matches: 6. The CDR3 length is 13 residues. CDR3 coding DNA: TGCAGCGTCCCCGGGACAGCTTCCTACGAGCAGTACTTC. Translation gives CSVPGTASYEQYF.

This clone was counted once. The CDR3 region has the DNA TGTGCCAGCACTCCGGGACTCACGAACACTGAAGCTTTCTTT. Translated: CASTPGLTNTEAFF. The V gene is TRBV6-5, the J gene TRBJ1-1; D is perhaps TRBD1 (5 bases). Germline CDR1 and CDR2: MNHEY and SVGAGI. V lost 7 bases, J lost 1 base, and 13 bases lay in between. The CDR3 loop spans 14 amino acids.

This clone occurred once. CDR3 in amino acids: CASSQGGGRAVYEQYF. In DNA, the CDR3 is TGCGCCAGCAGCCAAGGGGGTGGCAGGGCGGTCTACGAGCAGTACTTC. The chain employs TRBV4-1 and TRBJ2-7; perhaps TRBD1 as D (5 bases). The CDR3 runs 16 residues. CDR1 is MGHRA and CDR2 is YSYEKL in the germline V gene. V was cut by 1 base and J by 3 bases, with 16 bases left in between.

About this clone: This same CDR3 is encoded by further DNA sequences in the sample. Written as DNA, the CDR3 is TGCGCCAGCAGCCAAGCGGGAGTCTCCTACAATGAGCAGTTCTTC. It encodes CASSQAGVSYNEQFF. The gene calls are TRBV4-1 and TRBJ2-1, with D perhaps matching TRBD2 (6 bases). Trimming cost V 1 base and J 0 bases, with 7 bases left between them. Germline V gives CDR1 MGHRA, CDR2 YSYEKL. The CDR3 spans 15 residues.

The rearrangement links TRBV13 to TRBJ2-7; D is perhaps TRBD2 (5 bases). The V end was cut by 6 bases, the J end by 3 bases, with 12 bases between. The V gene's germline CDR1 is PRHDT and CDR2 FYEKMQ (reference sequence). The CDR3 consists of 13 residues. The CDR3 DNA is TGTGCCAGCAGTTTTAGCGACTACTACGAGCAGTACTTC. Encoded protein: CASSFSDYYEQYF.

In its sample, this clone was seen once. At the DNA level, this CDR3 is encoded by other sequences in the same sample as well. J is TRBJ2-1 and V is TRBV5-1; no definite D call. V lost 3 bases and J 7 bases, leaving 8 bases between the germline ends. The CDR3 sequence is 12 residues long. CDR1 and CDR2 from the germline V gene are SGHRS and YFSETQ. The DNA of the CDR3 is TGCGCCAGCAGCTCTTTAGGGAATGAGCAGTTCTTC. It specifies CASSSLGNEQFF.

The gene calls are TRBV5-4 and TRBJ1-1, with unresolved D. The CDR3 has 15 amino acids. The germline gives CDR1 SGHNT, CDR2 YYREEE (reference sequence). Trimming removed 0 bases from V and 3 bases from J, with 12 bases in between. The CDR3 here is CASSLVGGRDTEAFF. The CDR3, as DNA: TGTGCCAGCAGCTTGGTTGGAGGGAGGGACACTGAAGCTTTCTTT.

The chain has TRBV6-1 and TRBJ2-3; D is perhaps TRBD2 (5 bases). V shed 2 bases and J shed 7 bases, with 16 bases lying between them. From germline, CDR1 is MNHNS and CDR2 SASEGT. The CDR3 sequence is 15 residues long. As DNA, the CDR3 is TGTGCCAGCAGTGAAACAGTGTACGGGGATCATACGCAGTATTTT. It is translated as CASSETVYGDHTQYF.

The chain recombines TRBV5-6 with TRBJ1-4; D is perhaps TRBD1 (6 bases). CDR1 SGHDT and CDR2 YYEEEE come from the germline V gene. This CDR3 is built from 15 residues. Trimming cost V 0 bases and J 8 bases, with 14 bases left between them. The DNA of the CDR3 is TGTGCCAGCAGCTTGGTGCCAGGGGATTACGAAAAACTGTTTTTT. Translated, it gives CASSLVPGDYEKLFF.

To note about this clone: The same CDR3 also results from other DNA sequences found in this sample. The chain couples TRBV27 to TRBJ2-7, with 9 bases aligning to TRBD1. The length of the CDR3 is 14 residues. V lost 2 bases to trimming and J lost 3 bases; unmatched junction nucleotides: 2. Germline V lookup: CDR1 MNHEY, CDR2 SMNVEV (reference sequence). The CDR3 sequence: CASSLGTGYYEQYF. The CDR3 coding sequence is TGTGCCAGCAGTTTAGGGACAGGGTACTACGAGCAGTACTTC.

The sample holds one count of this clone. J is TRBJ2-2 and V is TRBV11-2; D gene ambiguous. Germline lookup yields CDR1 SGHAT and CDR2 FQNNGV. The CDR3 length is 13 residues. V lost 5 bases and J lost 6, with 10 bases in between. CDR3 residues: CASSPTTSGELFF. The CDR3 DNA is TGTGCCAGCAGCCCCACAACGTCCGGGGAGCTGTTTTTT.

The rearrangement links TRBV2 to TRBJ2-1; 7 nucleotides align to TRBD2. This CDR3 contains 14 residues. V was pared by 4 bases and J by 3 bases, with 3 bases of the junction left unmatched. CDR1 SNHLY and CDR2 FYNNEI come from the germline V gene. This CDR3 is CASSASGIYNEQFF. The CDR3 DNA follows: TGTGCCAGCAGTGCCAGCGGGATCTACAATGAGCAGTTCTTC.

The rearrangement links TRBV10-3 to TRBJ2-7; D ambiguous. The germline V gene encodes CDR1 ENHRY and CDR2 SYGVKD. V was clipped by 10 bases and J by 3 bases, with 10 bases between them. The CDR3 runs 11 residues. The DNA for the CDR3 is TGTGCCACCATTGACCTCTACGAGCAGTACTTC. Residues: CATIDLYEQYF.

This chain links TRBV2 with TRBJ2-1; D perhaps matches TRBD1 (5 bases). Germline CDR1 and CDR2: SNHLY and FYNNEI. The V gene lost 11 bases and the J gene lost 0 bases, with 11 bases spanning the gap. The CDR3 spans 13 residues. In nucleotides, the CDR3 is TGTGCCGGAATAGACAGCTCCTACAATGAGCAGTTCTTC. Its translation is CAGIDSSYNEQFF.

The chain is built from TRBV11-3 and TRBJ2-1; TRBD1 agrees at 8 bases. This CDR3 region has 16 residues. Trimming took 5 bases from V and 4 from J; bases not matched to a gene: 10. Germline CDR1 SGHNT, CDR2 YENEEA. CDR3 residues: CASSRHPRTGYNEQFF. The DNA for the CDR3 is TGTGCCAGCAGCCGGCACCCTCGGACAGGGTACAATGAGCAGTTCTTC.

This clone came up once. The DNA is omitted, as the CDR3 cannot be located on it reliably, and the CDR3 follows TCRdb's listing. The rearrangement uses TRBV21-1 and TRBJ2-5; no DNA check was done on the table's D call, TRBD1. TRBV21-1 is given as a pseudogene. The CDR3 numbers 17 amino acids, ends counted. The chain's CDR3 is CASSPSWGQGSSETQYF.

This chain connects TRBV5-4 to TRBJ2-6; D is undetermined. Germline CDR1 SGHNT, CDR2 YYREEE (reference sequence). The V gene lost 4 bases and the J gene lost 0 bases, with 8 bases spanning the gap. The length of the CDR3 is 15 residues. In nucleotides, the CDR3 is TGTGCCAGCAGCACACCGGGCTCTGGGGCCAACGTCCTGACTTTC. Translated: CASSTPGSGANVLTF.

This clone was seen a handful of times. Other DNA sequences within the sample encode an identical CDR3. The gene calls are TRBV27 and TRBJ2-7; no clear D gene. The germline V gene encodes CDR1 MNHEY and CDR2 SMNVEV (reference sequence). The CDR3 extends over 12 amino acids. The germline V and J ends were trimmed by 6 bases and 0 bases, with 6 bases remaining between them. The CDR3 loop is CASRGSSYEQYF. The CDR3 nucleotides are TGTGCCAGCAGGGGCAGCTCCTACGAGCAGTACTTC.

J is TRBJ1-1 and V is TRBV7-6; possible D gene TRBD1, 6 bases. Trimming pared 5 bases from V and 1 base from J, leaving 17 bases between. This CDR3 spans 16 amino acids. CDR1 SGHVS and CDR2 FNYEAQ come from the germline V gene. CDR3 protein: CASSTPSQGGNTEAFF. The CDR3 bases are TGTGCCAGCAGCACCCCGTCACAGGGAGGGAACACTGAAGCTTTCTTT.

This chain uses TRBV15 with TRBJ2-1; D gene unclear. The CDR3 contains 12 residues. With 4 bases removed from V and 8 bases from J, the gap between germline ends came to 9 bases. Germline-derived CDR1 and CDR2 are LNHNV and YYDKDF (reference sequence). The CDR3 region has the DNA TGTGCCACCAGCACTACCCTGCATGAGCAGTTCTTC. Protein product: CATSTTLHEQFF. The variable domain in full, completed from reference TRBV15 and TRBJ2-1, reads DAMVIQNPRYQVTQFGKPVTLSCSQTLNHNVMYWYQQKSSQAPKLLFHYYDKDFNNEADTPDNFQSRRPNTSFCFLDIRSPGLGDTAMYLCATSTTLHEQFFGPGTRLTVL.

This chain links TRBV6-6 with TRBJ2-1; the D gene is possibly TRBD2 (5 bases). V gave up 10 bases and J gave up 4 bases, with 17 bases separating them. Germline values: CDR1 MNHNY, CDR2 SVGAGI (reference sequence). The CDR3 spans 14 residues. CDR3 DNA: TGTGCCACCGAGGGCAGCCGAGGATACAATGAGCAGTTCTTC. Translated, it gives CATEGSRGYNEQFF.

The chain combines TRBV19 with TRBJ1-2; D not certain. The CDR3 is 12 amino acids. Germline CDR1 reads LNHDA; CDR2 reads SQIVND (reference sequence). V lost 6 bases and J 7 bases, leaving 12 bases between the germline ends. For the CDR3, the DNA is TGTGCCAGTAGAGCGGGATCCCTTGGCTACACCTTC. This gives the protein CASRAGSLGYTF.

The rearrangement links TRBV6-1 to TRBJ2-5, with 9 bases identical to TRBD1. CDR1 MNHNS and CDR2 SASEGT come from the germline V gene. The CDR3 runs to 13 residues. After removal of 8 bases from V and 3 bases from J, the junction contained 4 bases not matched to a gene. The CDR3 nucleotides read TGTGCCAGCGGGACAGGGATGGAAGAGACCCAGTACTTC. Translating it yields CASGTGMEETQYF.

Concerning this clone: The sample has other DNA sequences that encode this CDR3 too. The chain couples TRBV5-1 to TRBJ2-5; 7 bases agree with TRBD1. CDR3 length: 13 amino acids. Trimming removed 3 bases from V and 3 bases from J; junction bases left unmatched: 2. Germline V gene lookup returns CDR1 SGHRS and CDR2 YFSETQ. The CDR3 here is CASSSGTEETQYF. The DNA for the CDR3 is TGCGCCAGCAGCTCCGGGACAGAAGAGACCCAGTACTTC.

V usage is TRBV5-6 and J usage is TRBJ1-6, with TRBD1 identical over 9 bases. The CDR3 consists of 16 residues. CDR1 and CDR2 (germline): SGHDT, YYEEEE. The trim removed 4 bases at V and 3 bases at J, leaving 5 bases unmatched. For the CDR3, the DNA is TGTGCCAGCAGCCTCGGGACAGGGATCTATAATTCACCCCTCCACTTT. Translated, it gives CASSLGTGIYNSPLHF.

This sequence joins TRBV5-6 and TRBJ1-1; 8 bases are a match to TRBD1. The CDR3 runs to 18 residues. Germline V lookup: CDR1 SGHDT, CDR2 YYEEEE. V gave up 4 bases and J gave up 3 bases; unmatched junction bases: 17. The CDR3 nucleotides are TGTGCCAGCAGCCAAAGGTACCCGGGACAGGTTACGGACACTGAAGCTTTCTTT. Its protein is CASSQRYPGQVTDTEAFF. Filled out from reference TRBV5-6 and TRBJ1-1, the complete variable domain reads DAGVTQSPTHLIKTRGQQVTLRCSPKSGHDTVSWYQQALGQGPQFIFQYYEEEERQRGNFPDRFSGHQFPNYSSELNVNALLLGDSALYLCASSQRYPGQVTDTEAFFGQGTRLTVV.

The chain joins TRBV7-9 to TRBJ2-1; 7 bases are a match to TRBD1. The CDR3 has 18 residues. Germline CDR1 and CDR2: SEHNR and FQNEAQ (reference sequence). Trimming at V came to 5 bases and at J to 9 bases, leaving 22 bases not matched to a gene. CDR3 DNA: TGTGCCAGCAGCCCTAGCCCCCCGATTACAGGGGAATGGACTGAGCAGTTCTTC. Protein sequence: CASSPSPPITGEWTEQFF.

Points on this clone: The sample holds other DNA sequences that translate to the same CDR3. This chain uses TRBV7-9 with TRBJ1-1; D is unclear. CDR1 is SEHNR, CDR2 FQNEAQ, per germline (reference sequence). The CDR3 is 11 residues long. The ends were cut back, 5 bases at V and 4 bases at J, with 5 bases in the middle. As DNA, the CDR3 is TGTGCCAGCAGCCCAACCACTGAAGCTTTCTTT. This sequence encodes CASSPTTEAFF.

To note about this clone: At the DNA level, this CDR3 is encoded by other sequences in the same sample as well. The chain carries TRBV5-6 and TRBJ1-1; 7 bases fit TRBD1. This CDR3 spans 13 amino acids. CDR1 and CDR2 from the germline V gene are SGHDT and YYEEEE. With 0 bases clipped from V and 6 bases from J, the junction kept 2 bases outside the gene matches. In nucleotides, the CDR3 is TGTGCCAGCAGCTTGGGACAGGGAGCTGAAGCTTTCTTT. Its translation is CASSLGQGAEAFF.

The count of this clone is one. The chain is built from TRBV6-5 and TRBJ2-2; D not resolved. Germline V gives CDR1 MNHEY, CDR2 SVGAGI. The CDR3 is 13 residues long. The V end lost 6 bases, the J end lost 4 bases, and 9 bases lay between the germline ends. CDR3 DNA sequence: TGTGCCAGCAGCCCAGTATTCACCGGGGAGCTGTTTTTT. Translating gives CASSPVFTGELFF.

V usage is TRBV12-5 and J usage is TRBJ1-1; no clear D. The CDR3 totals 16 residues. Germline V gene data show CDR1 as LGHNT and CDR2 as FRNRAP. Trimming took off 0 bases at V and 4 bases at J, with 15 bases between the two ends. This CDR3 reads CASGLVARGPTTEAFF. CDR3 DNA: TGTGCTAGTGGTTTGGTGGCTCGAGGTCCGACCACTGAAGCTTTCTTT.